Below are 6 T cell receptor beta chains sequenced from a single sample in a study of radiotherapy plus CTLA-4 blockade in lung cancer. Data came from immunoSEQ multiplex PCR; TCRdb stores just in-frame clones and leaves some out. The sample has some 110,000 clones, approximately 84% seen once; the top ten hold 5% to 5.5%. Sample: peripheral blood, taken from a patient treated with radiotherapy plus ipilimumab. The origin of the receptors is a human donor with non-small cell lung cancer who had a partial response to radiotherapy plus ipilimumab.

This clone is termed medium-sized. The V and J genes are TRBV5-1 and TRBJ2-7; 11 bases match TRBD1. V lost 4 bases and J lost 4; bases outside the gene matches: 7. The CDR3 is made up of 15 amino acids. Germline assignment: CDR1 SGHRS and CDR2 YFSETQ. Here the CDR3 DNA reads TGCGCCAGCAGCCCGGGACAGGGGGACCTGTACGAGCAGTACTTC. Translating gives CASSPGQGDLYEQYF.

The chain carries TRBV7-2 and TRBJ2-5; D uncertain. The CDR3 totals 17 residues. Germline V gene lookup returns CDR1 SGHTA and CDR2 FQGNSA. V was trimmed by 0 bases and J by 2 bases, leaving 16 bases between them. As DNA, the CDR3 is TGTGCCAGCAGCTTAGCGTTGGCGGTCCCTGGGCAAGAGACCCAGTACTTC. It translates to CASSLALAVPGQETQYF.

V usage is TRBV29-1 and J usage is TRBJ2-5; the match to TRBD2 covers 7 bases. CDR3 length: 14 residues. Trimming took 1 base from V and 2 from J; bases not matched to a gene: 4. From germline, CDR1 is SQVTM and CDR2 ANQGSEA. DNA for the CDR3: TGCAGCGTTGAAGCACCGGGACTACAAGAGACCCAGTACTTC. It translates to CSVEAPGLQETQYF.

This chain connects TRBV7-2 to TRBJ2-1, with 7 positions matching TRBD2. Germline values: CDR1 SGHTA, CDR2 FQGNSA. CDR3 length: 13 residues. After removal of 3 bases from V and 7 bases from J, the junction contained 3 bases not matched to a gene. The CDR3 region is CASSFGGTNEQFF. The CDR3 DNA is TGTGCCAGCAGCTTCGGGGGGACTAATGAGCAGTTCTTC.

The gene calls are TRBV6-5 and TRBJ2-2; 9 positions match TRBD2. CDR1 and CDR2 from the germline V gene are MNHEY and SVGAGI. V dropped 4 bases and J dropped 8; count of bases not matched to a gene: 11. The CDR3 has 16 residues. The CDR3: CASSSRQTAGGGELFF. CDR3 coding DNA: TGTGCCAGCAGTTCCCGACAAACAGCGGGAGGTGGGGAGCTGTTTTTT.

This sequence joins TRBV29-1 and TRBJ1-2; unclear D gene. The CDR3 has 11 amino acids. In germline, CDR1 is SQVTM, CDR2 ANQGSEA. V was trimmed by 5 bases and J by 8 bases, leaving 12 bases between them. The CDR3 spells CSVSFAGGYTF. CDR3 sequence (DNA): TGCAGCGTTTCCTTTGCCGGGGGCTACACCTTC.